What follows are 21 T cell receptor beta chains derived from one specimen sequenced in a study of lymphopenia after photon versus proton radiotherapy. Libraries were prepared by immunoSEQ multiplex PCR; TCRdb keeps only in-frame clonotypes and omits some of them. The table includes roughly 42,000 clones, roughly 87% detected once. Sequences were derived from peripheral blood, sampled from a patient treated with photon-based radiotherapy. The receptors derive from a man aged 40-49 years with gastric cancer.

CDR3 region: CASSPGLAYEQYF. The CDR3 bases are TGCGCCAGCAGCCCAGGACTAGCCTACGAGCAGTACTTC. J is TRBJ2-7 and V is TRBV5-1, with 7 bases lining up with TRBD2. Trimming cost V 4 bases and J 2 bases; bases outside gene matches: 3. The CDR3 is 13 residues long. The germline gives CDR1 SGHRS, CDR2 YFSETQ.

The J gene is TRBJ2-3, the V gene TRBV4-1; possible D gene TRBD1, 6 bases. CDR1 MGHRA and CDR2 YSYEKL come from the germline V gene. V dropped 1 base and J dropped 4 bases, with 12 bases sitting between them. The length of the CDR3 is 15 residues. CDR3 protein: CASSQGRGGADTQYF. The CDR3 bases are TGCGCCAGCAGCCAAGGGAGAGGGGGAGCAGATACGCAGTATTTT.

The chain couples TRBV7-9 to TRBJ2-3, with 10 bases aligning to TRBD2. The V segment lost 5 bases and the J segment 1 base; nucleotides outside the gene matches: 3. This CDR3 spans 15 amino acids. In germline, CDR1 is SEHNR, CDR2 FQNEAQ (reference sequence). This chain's CDR3 is CASSLTSGGTDTQYF. CDR3 nucleotide sequence: TGTGCCAGCAGCCTTACTAGCGGGGGCACAGATACGCAGTATTTT.

The rearrangement joins TRBV29-1 to TRBJ1-1, with D tentatively TRBD1 (5 bases). The CDR3 consists of 12 residues. The ends were cut back, 3 bases at V and 1 base at J, with 6 bases in the middle. Per germline, CDR1 SQVTM and CDR2 ANQGSEA. This CDR3 is CSVEGPNTEAFF. For the CDR3, the DNA is TGCAGCGTTGAGGGACCGAACACTGAAGCTTTCTTT.

This rearrangement joins TRBV30 to TRBJ2-3, with TRBD2 as a possible D gene (6 bases). CDR1 is GTSNPN, CDR2 SVGIG, per germline (reference sequence). The V and J ends lost 2 bases and 6 bases respectively, with 15 bases between them. There are 14 residues in the CDR3. Here the CDR3 reads CAWSSLAGFDTQYF. The CDR3 nucleotides read TGTGCCTGGAGTTCTCTGGCGGGGTTCGATACGCAGTATTTT. The full variable domain, rest sourced from reference TRBV30 and TRBJ2-3, is SQTIHQWPATLVQPVGSPLSLECTVEGTSNPNLYWYRQAAGRGLQLLFYSVGIGQISSEVPQNLSASRPQDRQFILSSKKLLLSDSGFYLCAWSSLAGFDTQYFGPGTRLTVL.

V gene TRBV11-3 combines with J gene TRBJ2-2, with 9 nucleotides matching TRBD2. The germline CDR1 and CDR2 sequences are SGHNT and YENEEA. The V gene end was trimmed by 5 bases and the J gene end by 7 bases; junction bases not matched to a gene: 8. CDR3 length equals 15 residues. CDR3 coding DNA: TGTGCCAGCAGCCGAATAGCGGGGGCGATCGGGGAGCTGTTTTTT. Its translation: CASSRIAGAIGELFF.

This clone was counted only a few times. This chain uses TRBV2 with TRBJ2-7; D not certain. This CDR3 is built from 13 residues. Germline lookup yields CDR1 SNHLY and CDR2 FYNNEI. Deletions cut 7 bases from V and 0 bases from J, with 10 bases between. The CDR3 loop is CASNPQFSYEQYF. CDR3 in DNA: TGTGCCAGCAATCCCCAGTTCTCCTACGAGCAGTACTTC.

This chain uses TRBV9 with TRBJ2-7, with D perhaps TRBD1 or TRBD2 (5 bases each). This CDR3 has 15 residues. Germline CDR1 SGDLS, CDR2 YYNGEE. V shed 4 bases and J shed 0 bases, with 14 bases lying between them. In DNA, the CDR3 is TGTGCCAGCAGCTCCGTCGGGACGTTCTCCTACGAGCAGTACTTC. Residues: CASSSVGTFSYEQYF. The whole variable domain, remainder taken from reference TRBV9 and TRBJ2-7, is DSGVTQTPKHLITATGQRVTLRCSPRSGDLSVYWYQQSLDQGLQFLIQYYNGEERAKGNILERFSAQQFPDLHSELNLSSLELGDSALYFCASSSVGTFSYEQYFGPGTRLTVT.

In this sample, this clone turned up once. V gene TRBV19 combines with J gene TRBJ1-1; D is ambiguous. Germline assignment: CDR1 LNHDA and CDR2 SQIVND (reference sequence). The CDR3 has 14 amino acids. Between the trimmed V and J ends, which lost 3 bases and 3 bases, there was a span of 11 bases. This CDR3 is CASSMNGHDTEAFF. The CDR3 DNA reads TGTGCCAGTAGTATGAATGGGCATGACACTGAAGCTTTCTTT.

The V gene is TRBV5-1, the J gene TRBJ2-3; D remains ambiguous. Trimming stripped 0 bases from V and 5 bases from J, with 10 bases between. Germline V gene data show CDR1 as SGHRS and CDR2 as YFSETQ. This CDR3 is 14 amino acids long. CDR3 sequence (DNA): TGCGCCAGCAGCTTGGCCCGCTCCCTAGATACGCAGTATTTT. This gives the protein CASSLARSLDTQYF.

The J gene is TRBJ2-7, the V gene TRBV11-1; D gene uncertain. CDR1 is SGHAT, CDR2 FQDESV, per germline (reference sequence). The V and J ends lost 1 base and 0 bases respectively, with 10 bases between them. This CDR3 comprises 15 residues. For the CDR3, the DNA is TGTGCCAGCAGCTTAGGACTGCTAGACTCCTACGAGCAGTACTTC. It encodes CASSLGLLDSYEQYF.

The chain carries TRBV4-3 and TRBJ1-5; 7 bases map to TRBD1. The germline CDR1 and CDR2 sequences are LGHNA and YSLEER. With V trimmed by 0 bases and J by 4 bases, 6 bases remained unmatched. CDR3 size: 16 residues. CDR3 region: CASSQDASRGNQPQHF. Written as DNA, the CDR3 is TGCGCCAGCAGCCAAGACGCGAGCAGGGGGAATCAGCCCCAGCATTTT.

Written as DNA, the CDR3 is TGTGCCAGCAGCTTAAGTTCTGGGGACTACAATGAGCAGTTCTTC. This translates into CASSLSSGDYNEQFF. V usage is TRBV7-2 and J usage is TRBJ2-1; D uncertain. Per germline, CDR1 SGHTA and CDR2 FQGNSA. Trimming removed 2 bases from V and 3 bases from J, with 11 bases in between. CDR3 length equals 15 residues.

The V gene is TRBV2, the J gene TRBJ1-1; perhaps TRBD1 as D (6 bases). CDR3 length: 12 amino acids. V lost 6 bases, J lost 7 bases, and 12 bases lay in between. Germline-derived CDR1 and CDR2 are SNHLY and FYNNEI. In nucleotides, the CDR3 is TGTGCCAGCAGCCGACAGGCTAATGAAGCTTTCTTT. It codes for CASSRQANEAFF.

The gene calls are TRBV14 and TRBJ2-7, with D unresolved. V lost 1 base and J lost 3, with 16 bases in between. Germline V gene lookup returns CDR1 SGHDN and CDR2 FVKESK. The length of the CDR3 is 16 residues. In DNA form, the CDR3 reads TGTGCCAGCAGCCAAGGTCCCCCAGACTCGGGCTACGAGCAGTACTTC. Protein: CASSQGPPDSGYEQYF.

The chain recombines TRBV7-2 with TRBJ1-6; TRBD1 might be the D (6 bases). This CDR3 spans 17 amino acids. V dropped 1 base and J dropped 2 bases, with 12 bases sitting between them. CDR1 is SGHTA and CDR2 is FQGNSA in the germline V gene. The CDR3 bases are TGTGCCAGCAGCTTAGGGCTAGGGGGGCCCTATAATTCACCCCTCCACTTT. As protein: CASSLGLGGPYNSPLHF.

The V call is TRBV7-9, the J call TRBJ1-3; 11 bases map to TRBD1. The trim removed 1 base at V and 1 base at J, leaving 9 bases unmatched. The CDR3 has 19 amino acids. Germline V CDR1 and CDR2: SEHNR, FQNEAQ (reference sequence). The CDR3: CASSLGGGTGGKSGNTIYF. The CDR3 nucleotides are TGTGCCAGCAGCTTAGGAGGAGGGACAGGGGGGAAGTCTGGAAACACCATATATTTT.

CDR3 protein: CASSGGHRGRVGDTQYF. The CDR3 nucleotides read TGTGCCAGCAGTGGGGGGCACAGGGGACGGGTTGGGGATACGCAGTATTTT. The V gene is TRBV6-1, the J gene TRBJ2-3; 7 bases align to TRBD1. V trimming: 4 bases; J trimming: 6 bases; junction bases outside the gene matches: 16. This CDR3 is built from 17 residues. CDR1 is MNHNS, CDR2 SASEGT, per germline.

The V call is TRBV18, the J call TRBJ1-1; no definite D call. Germline lookup yields CDR1 KGHSH and CDR2 LQKENI. The CDR3 sequence is 15 residues long. The V end lost 0 bases, the J end lost 0 bases, and 8 bases lay between the germline ends. For the CDR3, the DNA is TGTGCCAGCTCACCACCGAGCCGTGTGAACACTGAAGCTTTCTTT. Translated: CASSPPSRVNTEAFF.

This clone was observed once. The genes are TRBV9 and TRBJ1-5; possible D gene TRBD1, 6 bases. V was shortened by 3 bases and J by 6 bases, with 10 bases between the two germline ends. CDR1 is SGDLS and CDR2 is YYNGEE in the germline V gene. CDR3 length: 13 amino acids. This chain's CDR3 is CASSGEGGQPQHF. The CDR3 DNA is TGTGCCAGCAGCGGGGAAGGGGGTCAGCCCCAGCATTTT.

The chain links TRBV15 to TRBJ1-2; the match to TRBD1 covers 8 bases. Germline CDR1 and CDR2: LNHNV and YYDKDF (reference sequence). The CDR3 is 14 residues long. The V gene end was trimmed by 5 bases and the J gene end by 2 bases; junction bases not matched to a gene: 4. CDR3 protein: CATSRTGQNYGYTF. CDR3 DNA: TGTGCCACCAGCCGGACAGGGCAGAACTATGGCTACACCTTC.